This paragraph covers one T cell receptor (beta chain) sequence. This entry is derived from a study of blood T cell repertoires in COVID-19. Clones were read by immunoSEQ multiplex PCR, and TCRdb kept only the in-frame ones, dropping some. Among 130,000 to 150,000 clones listed, 80% to 85% were seen once. Germline values: CDR1 LNHDA, CDR2 SQIVND (reference sequence). CDR3 size: 15 residues. Between the trimmed V and J ends, which lost 5 bases and 6 bases, there was a span of 16 bases. The chain recombines TRBV19 with TRBJ2-2; D is possibly TRBD1 (5 bases). Sequenced: peripheral blood. This sequence originates from a human donor in a cohort sampled during active COVID-19. CDR3 region: CASSSAGLFSGELFF. CDR3 DNA sequence: TGTGCCAGTAGTTCGGCAGGGTTGTTCTCCGGGGAGCTGTTTTTT.